The rows below give T cell receptor beta chains drawn from one sample of a study of T-cell memory formation after mild COVID-19. TCRdb passed the 5' RACE reads through MiXCR, listing each CDR3 protein once. Of 450,000 to 650,000 distinct CDR3 sequences listed, about 22% are singletons. Sequencing used PBMCs or a T cell subset sorted from them (not recorded which). The receptors stem from an adult woman who had mild COVID-19 (a few samples of this study predate the infection). Cell type and time point are not known. Both conserved end residues are part of each CDR3. The order of the fields is V gene, J gene, CDR3 protein.

v_gene: TRBV7-9; j_gene: TRBJ2-1; CDR3aa: CASSSRQSYNEQFF
v_gene: TRBV5-1; j_gene: TRBJ2-7; CDR3aa: CASTPGGHRTTEQYF
v_gene: TRBV5-1; j_gene: TRBJ2-1; CDR3aa: CASSPGQGKQFF
v_gene: TRBV19; j_gene: TRBJ2-4; CDR3aa: CASSSGQGLAKNIQYF
v_gene: TRBV18; j_gene: TRBJ1-1; CDR3aa: CASSPVGGNTEAFF
v_gene: TRBV30; j_gene: TRBJ1-1; CDR3aa: CAWKQPRGEAFF
v_gene: TRBV24-1; j_gene: TRBJ2-6; CDR3aa: CATSDSGTGGFHSGANVLTF
v_gene: TRBV2; j_gene: TRBJ2-5; CDR3aa: CASSERRPQGETQYF
v_gene: TRBV7-9; j_gene: TRBJ2-7; CDR3aa: CASTPGQGTDEQYF
v_gene: TRBV27; j_gene: TRBJ2-4; CDR3aa: CARLIIQYF
v_gene: TRBV29-1; j_gene: TRBJ2-3; CDR3aa: CSVEGGWSFKTQYF
v_gene: TRBV6-5; j_gene: TRBJ2-1; CDR3aa: CASSALAGGFYNEQFF
v_gene: TRBV5-1; j_gene: TRBJ2-1; CDR3aa: CASRGLAGTDVNEQFF
v_gene: TRBV6-2/TRBV6-3; j_gene: TRBJ1-5; CDR3aa: CASRRYGQPQHF
v_gene: TRBV2; j_gene: TRBJ2-7; CDR3aa: CASSPGLQGEQYF
v_gene: TRBV5-1; j_gene: TRBJ1-1; CDR3aa: CASSLGDSGNTEAFF
v_gene: TRBV19; j_gene: TRBJ2-7; CDR3aa: CASSFRGADYEQYF
v_gene: TRBV6-1; j_gene: TRBJ1-5; CDR3aa: CASSEGGPHGTQPQHF
v_gene: TRBV3-1; j_gene: TRBJ2-6; CDR3aa: CASSRDRGPGANVLTF
v_gene: TRBV12-3/TRBV12-4; j_gene: TRBJ2-3; CDR3aa: CASSLRSGRTDTQYF
v_gene: TRBV19; j_gene: TRBJ1-1; CDR3aa: CASSTQRRVRTEAFF
v_gene: TRBV5-1; j_gene: TRBJ1-1; CDR3aa: CACSPGDRDNTEAFF
v_gene: TRBV14; j_gene: TRBJ2-1; CDR3aa: CASSRVRGVSAEQFF
v_gene: TRBV24-1; j_gene: TRBJ2-1; CDR3aa: CATSDQLLAGGNNEQFF
v_gene: TRBV7-3; j_gene: TRBJ2-3; CDR3aa: CASSPSRGDTQYF
v_gene: TRBV6-5; j_gene: TRBJ2-7; CDR3aa: CASSYGRGTYEQYF
v_gene: TRBV4-1; j_gene: TRBJ1-1; CDR3aa: CASSRRTGMDTEAFF
v_gene: TRBV18; j_gene: TRBJ1-5; CDR3aa: CASSRLDRGQPQHF
v_gene: TRBV6-5; j_gene: TRBJ2-2; CDR3aa: CASSPLAAPNGELFF
v_gene: TRBV24-1; j_gene: TRBJ1-1; CDR3aa: CATTGGPYQEAFF
v_gene: TRBV5-1; j_gene: TRBJ1-2; CDR3aa: CARSPPASPVYGYTF
v_gene: TRBV5-1; j_gene: TRBJ2-2; CDR3aa: CASSKGQRTGELFF
v_gene: TRBV9; j_gene: TRBJ2-3; CDR3aa: CASTIQGFSTDTQYF
v_gene: TRBV18; j_gene: TRBJ2-5; CDR3aa: CASSPRLPGLAGQETQYF
v_gene: TRBV6-5; j_gene: TRBJ2-5; CDR3aa: CASSYSGSIEEETQYF
v_gene: TRBV29-1; j_gene: TRBJ2-1; CDR3aa: CSVVGMSYNEQFF
v_gene: TRBV29-1; j_gene: TRBJ1-1; CDR3aa: CSVVGYTEAFF
v_gene: TRBV6-2/TRBV6-3; j_gene: TRBJ2-7; CDR3aa: CASSYPYGTPLYEQYF
v_gene: TRBV28; j_gene: TRBJ1-1; CDR3aa: CAISGVMNTEAFF
v_gene: TRBV20-1; j_gene: TRBJ2-5; CDR3aa: CSARDPRQGQYETQYF